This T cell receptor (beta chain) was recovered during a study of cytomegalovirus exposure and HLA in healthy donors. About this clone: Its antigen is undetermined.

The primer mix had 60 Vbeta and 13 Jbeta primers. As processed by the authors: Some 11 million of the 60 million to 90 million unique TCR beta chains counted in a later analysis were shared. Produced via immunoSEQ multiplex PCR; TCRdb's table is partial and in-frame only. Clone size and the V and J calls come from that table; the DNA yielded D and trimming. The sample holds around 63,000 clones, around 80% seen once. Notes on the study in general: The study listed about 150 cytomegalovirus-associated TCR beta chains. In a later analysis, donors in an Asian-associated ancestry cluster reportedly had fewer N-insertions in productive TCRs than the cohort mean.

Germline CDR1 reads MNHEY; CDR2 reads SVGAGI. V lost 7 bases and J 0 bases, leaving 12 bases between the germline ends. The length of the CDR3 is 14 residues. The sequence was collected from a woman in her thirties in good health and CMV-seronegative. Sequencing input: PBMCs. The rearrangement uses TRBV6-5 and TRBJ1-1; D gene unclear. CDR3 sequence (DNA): TGTGCCAGCACATGGAACAGTCTGAACACTGAAGCTTTCTTT. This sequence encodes CASTWNSLNTEAFF.